Below, one T cell receptor beta chain is given with its context. Its target is not known. CDR1 is SGHAT, CDR2 FQNNGV, per germline. Between the trimmed V and J ends, which lost 5 bases and 7 bases, there was a span of 11 bases. This CDR3 region has 12 residues. The data originate from a study of cytomegalovirus exposure and HLA in healthy donors. Across the whole study: HLA-typed donors were the source of about 85 million unique TCRs held in an early data release.

Study-wide points: The authors later found most CMV-associated TCR beta chains appeared HLA-restricted. A later examination showed that TCR association rates differed by HLA locus, with DRB1 most and HLA-C fewest.

While unrecorded immune exposures were likely, the donors were nominally healthy when sampled. The PCR had 60 Vbeta and 13 Jbeta primers. The data were produced by immunoSEQ multiplex PCR, yet TCRdb's version contains in-frame clones alone and is incomplete. The table includes around 150,000 clones, 65% to 85% detected once. The sequence was obtained from a man in his fifties or sixties in good health and CMV-seronegative. The material sequenced was PBMCs. This chain links TRBV11-2 with TRBJ1-1; D uncertain. The CDR3 DNA follows: TGTGCCAGCAGCCCCGGGAGGTTTGAAGCTTTCTTT. Its protein product is CASSPGRFEAFF.